Presented here are 4 T cell receptor beta chains from one specimen sequenced in a study of identical twins. TCRdb re-called the 5' RACE reads with MiXCR, one entry per CDR3 protein. The repertoire holds about 470,000 distinct CDR3 sequences, with approximately 24% as singletons. This sample was shared with a second study, whose subject was T cells expressing NK-cell markers.

The sample consisted of CD4+ T cells sorted from blood. These receptors originate from a woman younger than 35 in good health.

V is TRBV3-1 and J is TRBJ2-3, with no clear D. V was pared by 1 base and J by 9 bases, with 8 bases between. Germline CDR1 reads LGHDT; CDR2 reads YNNKEL (reference sequence). This CDR3 region has 12 residues. CDR3: CASSQGIDTQYF. The CDR3 DNA reads TGTGCCAGCAGCCAAGGGATAGACACGCAGTATTTT.

V is TRBV7-2 and J is TRBJ2-3; D not resolved. The V gene's germline CDR1 is SGHTA and CDR2 FQGNSA. The CDR3 is made up of 15 amino acids. Deletions cut 5 bases from V and 0 bases from J, with 12 bases between. CDR3 loop: CASSGRRASTDTQYF. The DNA of the CDR3 is TGTGCCAGCAGCGGTAGGAGAGCTAGCACAGATACGCAGTATTTT.

The J gene is TRBJ1-6, the V gene TRBV20-1; D remains unclear. Germline values: CDR1 DFQATT, CDR2 SNEGSKA (reference sequence). V dropped 1 base and J dropped 10 bases, with 8 bases sitting between them. The CDR3 spans 12 residues. DNA for the CDR3: TGCAGTGCTAGAGCGTACGAGTCACCCCTCCACTTT. Encoded protein: CSARAYESPLHF.

In this sample, this clonotype turned up many times. CDR3 loop: CSVSGTSSSYNEQFF. CDR3 DNA sequence: TGCAGCGTTTCCGGGACTAGCAGCTCCTACAATGAGCAGTTCTTC. The rearrangement links TRBV29-1 to TRBJ2-1; 9 bases agree with TRBD2. Trimming cost V 5 bases and J 0 bases; bases outside gene matches: 5. Germline V gives CDR1 SQVTM, CDR2 ANQGSEA. The CDR3 consists of 15 residues.